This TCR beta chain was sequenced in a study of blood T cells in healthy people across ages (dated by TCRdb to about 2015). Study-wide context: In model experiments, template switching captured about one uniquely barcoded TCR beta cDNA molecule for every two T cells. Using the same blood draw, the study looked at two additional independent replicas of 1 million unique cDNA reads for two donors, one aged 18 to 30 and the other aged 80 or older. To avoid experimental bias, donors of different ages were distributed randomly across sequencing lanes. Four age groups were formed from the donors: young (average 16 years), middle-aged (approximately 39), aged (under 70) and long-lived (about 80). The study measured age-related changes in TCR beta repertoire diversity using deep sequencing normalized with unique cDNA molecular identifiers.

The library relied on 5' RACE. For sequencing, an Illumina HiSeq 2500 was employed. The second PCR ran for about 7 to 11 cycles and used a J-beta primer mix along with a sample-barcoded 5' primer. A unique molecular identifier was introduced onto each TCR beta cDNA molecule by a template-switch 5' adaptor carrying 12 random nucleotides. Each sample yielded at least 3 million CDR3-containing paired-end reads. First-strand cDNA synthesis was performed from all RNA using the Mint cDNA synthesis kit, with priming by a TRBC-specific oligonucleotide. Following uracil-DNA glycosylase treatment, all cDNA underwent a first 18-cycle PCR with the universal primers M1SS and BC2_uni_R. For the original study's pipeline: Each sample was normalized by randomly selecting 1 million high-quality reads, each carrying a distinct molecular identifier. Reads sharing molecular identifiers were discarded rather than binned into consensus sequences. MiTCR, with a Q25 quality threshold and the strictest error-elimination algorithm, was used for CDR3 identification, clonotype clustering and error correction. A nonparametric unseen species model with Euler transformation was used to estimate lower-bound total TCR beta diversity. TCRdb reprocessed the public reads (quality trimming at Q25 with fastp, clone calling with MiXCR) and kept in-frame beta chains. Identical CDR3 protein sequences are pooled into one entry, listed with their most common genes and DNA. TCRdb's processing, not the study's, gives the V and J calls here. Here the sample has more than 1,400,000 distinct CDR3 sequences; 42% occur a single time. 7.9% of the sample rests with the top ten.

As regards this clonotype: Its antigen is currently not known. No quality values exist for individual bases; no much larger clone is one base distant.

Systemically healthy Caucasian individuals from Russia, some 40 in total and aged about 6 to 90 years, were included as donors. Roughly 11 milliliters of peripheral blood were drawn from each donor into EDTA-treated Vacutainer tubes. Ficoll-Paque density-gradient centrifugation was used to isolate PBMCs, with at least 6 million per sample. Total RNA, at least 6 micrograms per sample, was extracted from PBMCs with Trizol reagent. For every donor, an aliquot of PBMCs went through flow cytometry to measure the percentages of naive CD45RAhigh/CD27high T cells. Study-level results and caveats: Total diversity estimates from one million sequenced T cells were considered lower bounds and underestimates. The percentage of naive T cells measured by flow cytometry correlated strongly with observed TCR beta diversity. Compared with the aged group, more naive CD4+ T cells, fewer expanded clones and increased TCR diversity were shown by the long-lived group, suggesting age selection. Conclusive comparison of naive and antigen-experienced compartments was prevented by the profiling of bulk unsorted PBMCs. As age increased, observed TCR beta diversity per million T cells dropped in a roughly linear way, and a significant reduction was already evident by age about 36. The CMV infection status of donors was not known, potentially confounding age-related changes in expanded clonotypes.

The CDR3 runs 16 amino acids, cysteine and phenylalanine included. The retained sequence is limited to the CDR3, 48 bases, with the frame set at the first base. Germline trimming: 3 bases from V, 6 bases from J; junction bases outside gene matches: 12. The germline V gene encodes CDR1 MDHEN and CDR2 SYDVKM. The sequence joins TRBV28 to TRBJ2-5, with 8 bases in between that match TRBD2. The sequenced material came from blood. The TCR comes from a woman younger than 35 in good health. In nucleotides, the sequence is TGTGCCAGCAGTTTCTCGGGGGGGCCTAACGGGAAGACCCAGTACTTC. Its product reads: CASSFSGGPNGKTQYF.